The next 24 T cell receptor beta chains were all read from a single sample in a study of T cell responses to AZD1222 COVID-19 vaccine. TCRdb keeps only in-frame clones here, not all; method: immunoSEQ multiplex PCR. The table records more than 150,000 clones, over 80% of them present only once. The material sequenced was peripheral blood, taken on day 0 of AZD1222 vaccination. The receptors here all came from an adult in good health.

This chain uses TRBV10-3 with TRBJ2-1; 9 bases line up with TRBD1. Trimming removed 6 bases from V and 6 bases from J; junction bases left unmatched: 30. Germline loops: CDR1 ENHRY, CDR2 SYGVKD. This CDR3 is built from 22 residues. The CDR3 loop reads CAIRTGTGTTGNPQRHTNEQFF. The CDR3 DNA sequence: TGTGCCATCAGAACCGGGACAGGGACAACGGGTAACCCACAACGGCACACCAATGAGCAGTTCTTC.

This clone was seen a single time. This chain uses TRBV7-2 with TRBJ2-3; 11 bases map to TRBD2. The CDR3 runs 17 residues. Trimming removed 1 base from V and 6 bases from J; junction bases left unmatched: 9. CDR1 is SGHTA and CDR2 is FQGNSA in the germline V gene. This CDR3 is CASSLVSSGGAGDTQYF. CDR3 in DNA: TGTGCCAGCAGCTTAGTCAGTAGCGGGGGGGCCGGGGATACGCAGTATTTT.

The chain couples TRBV2 to TRBJ1-4; TRBD1 matches 9 bases. This CDR3 spans 17 amino acids. With V trimmed by 3 bases and J by 10 bases, 15 bases remained unmatched. Germline assignment: CDR1 SNHLY and CDR2 FYNNEI. CDR3 protein: CASSEGVSTGTGLKLFF. CDR3 in DNA: TGTGCCAGCAGTGAGGGGGTCTCTACCGGGACAGGGCTAAAACTGTTTTTT.

V and J are TRBV6-5 and TRBJ1-5; D uncertain. Germline-derived CDR1 and CDR2 are MNHEY and SVGAGI. Trimming removed 0 bases at V and 3 bases at J, with 9 bases between. This CDR3 comprises 15 residues. The CDR3 sequence: CASSYSSTTNQPQHF. The CDR3 DNA reads as TGTGCCAGCAGTTACTCGAGTACAACCAATCAGCCCCAGCATTTT.

The genes are TRBV21-1 and TRBJ2-7. TRBV21-1 is a known pseudogene. This CDR3 is 15 amino acids long. The CDR3 DNA follows: TGTGCCAGCAGCATTAGAGTGGGATCGACCTACGAGCAGTACTTC. Protein product: CASSIRVGSTYEQYF.

J is TRBJ2-3 and V is TRBV18, with 7 bases aligning to TRBD1. Unmatched junction bases numbered 10, after V lost 6 bases and J lost 4 bases. The CDR3 runs 15 residues. The germline V gene encodes CDR1 KGHSH and CDR2 LQKENI. The CDR3 DNA sequence: TGTGCCAGCTCTCCAGGGTTCCAGGGGGCAGATACGCAGTATTTT. Its protein product is CASSPGFQGADTQYF. Full variable domain (outside the CDR3, taken from reference TRBV18 and TRBJ2-3): NAGVMQNPRHLVRRRGQEARLRCSPMKGHSHVYWYRQLPEEGLKFMVYLQKENIIDESGMPKERFSAEFPKEGPSILRIQQVVRGDSAAYFCASSPGFQGADTQYFGPGTRLTVL.

The gene calls are TRBV10-3 and TRBJ2-6, with TRBD1 matching over 8 bases. Germline assignment: CDR1 ENHRY and CDR2 SYGVKD. Trimming took 11 bases from V and 0 from J; bases not matched to a gene: 9. This CDR3 is built from 16 residues. The CDR3 region is CAVHQGASSGANVLTF. The CDR3 nucleotides are TGTGCCGTCCATCAGGGGGCGAGCTCTGGGGCCAACGTCCTGACTTTC.

The chain has TRBV27 and TRBJ1-2, with D perhaps matching TRBD1 (5 bases). Germline assignment: CDR1 MNHEY and CDR2 SMNVEV (reference sequence). V shed 2 bases and J shed 7 bases, with 14 bases lying between them. This CDR3 has 14 residues. In DNA form, the CDR3 reads TGTGCCAGCAGTTTACTCGCAGGGCGAGGTGGCTACACCTTC. This gives the protein CASSLLAGRGGYTF.

V and J are TRBV13 and TRBJ2-3; D possibly corresponds to TRBD1 (7 bases). This CDR3 region has 17 residues. The V gene lost 5 bases and the J gene lost 1 base, with 19 bases spanning the gap. The germline V gene has CDR1 PRHDT and CDR2 FYEKMQ (reference sequence). The CDR3 spells CASSPGGSGRGTDTQYF. The CDR3 region has the DNA TGTGCCAGCAGCCCAGGGGGTAGCGGAAGAGGCACAGATACGCAGTATTTT.

The V gene is TRBV7-2, the J gene TRBJ1-1, with a weak D call TRBD1 (6 bases). This CDR3 region has 14 residues. V was clipped by 2 bases and J by 5 bases, with 12 bases between them. CDR1 is SGHTA, CDR2 FQGNSA, per germline. Written as DNA, the CDR3 is TGTGCCAGCAGCTTAAAACAGGGAAGGACTGAAGCTTTCTTT. Amino acids: CASSLKQGRTEAFF.

This sequence joins TRBV11-1 and TRBJ1-1; D is ambiguous. The CDR3 totals 11 residues. CDR1 SGHAT and CDR2 FQDESV come from the germline V gene (reference sequence). V was clipped by 5 bases and J by 2 bases, with 3 bases between them. CDR3 residues: CASSPNTEAFF. The CDR3 nucleotides are TGTGCCAGCAGCCCCAACACTGAAGCTTTCTTT.

The chain joins TRBV19 to TRBJ2-7, with a weak D call TRBD2 (5 bases). CDR3 length: 13 amino acids. The germline V and J ends were trimmed by 3 bases and 2 bases, with 8 bases remaining between them. CDR1 LNHDA and CDR2 SQIVND come from the germline V gene (reference sequence). CDR3 amino acids: CASSIGAAYEQYF. The CDR3 nucleotides read TGTGCCAGTAGTATTGGAGCGGCCTACGAGCAGTACTTC.

This clone was counted a single time. The rearrangement links TRBV5-1 to TRBJ2-3, with 11 bases lining up with TRBD2. Germline assignment: CDR1 SGHRS and CDR2 YFSETQ. This CDR3 comprises 17 residues. The V gene end was trimmed by 1 base and the J gene end by 3 bases; junction bases not matched to a gene: 7. Written as DNA, the CDR3 is TGCGCCAGCAGCTTGAGAGTTTCTAGCGGGAGGACAGATACGCAGTATTTT. Residues: CASSLRVSSGRTDTQYF.

This chain uses TRBV4-3 with TRBJ2-1; 8 bases agree with TRBD2. V was pared by 2 bases and J by 6 bases, with 9 bases of the junction left unmatched. CDR1 and CDR2 (germline): LGHNA, YSLEER. The CDR3 consists of 16 residues. The CDR3 sequence: CASSQNPGGLANEQFF. CDR3 DNA sequence: TGCGCCAGCAGCCAAAACCCGGGAGGACTAGCCAATGAGCAGTTCTTC.

V is TRBV6-5 and J is TRBJ1-1; a weak D match, TRBD1 (6 bases). The germline gives CDR1 MNHEY, CDR2 SVGAGI. The CDR3 length is 15 residues. V lost 7 bases, J lost 7 bases, and 22 bases lay in between. The CDR3 reads CASNPPGAPKNEAFF. DNA of the CDR3: TGTGCCAGCAACCCTCCGGGGGCACCTAAAAATGAAGCTTTCTTT.

V gene TRBV1 combines with J gene TRBJ2-1. TRBV1 is recorded as a pseudogene. CDR3 length equals 18 residues. CDR3 region: CTSSQAQRDGRSYNEQFF. DNA for the CDR3: TGCACCAGCAGCCAAGCTCAGAGAGACGGACGCTCCTACAATGAGCAGTTCTTC.

The V gene is TRBV5-1, the J gene TRBJ1-2; TRBD1 agrees at 7 bases. The ends lost 4 bases at V and 4 bases at J; junction bases unmatched: 7. The CDR3 length is 14 residues. Germline CDR1 is SGHRS and CDR2 is YFSETQ. CDR3 DNA: TGCGCCAGCAGCCAATCACAGGGGAGCTATGGCTACACCTTC. Protein: CASSQSQGSYGYTF.

This chain connects TRBV2 to TRBJ1-3, with 7 bases lining up with TRBD1. V was clipped by 11 bases and J by 4 bases; unmatched bases: 8. This CDR3 spans 13 amino acids. Germline-derived CDR1 and CDR2 are SNHLY and FYNNEI. CDR3 nucleotide sequence: TGTGCCTTTTACGGGACAGCCGGAAACACCATATATTTT. This gives the protein CAFYGTAGNTIYF.

The chain uses TRBV30 and TRBJ1-2, with D hard to call. Germline lookup yields CDR1 GTSNPN and CDR2 SVGIG (reference sequence). V lost 3 bases and J lost 4, with 15 bases in between. The CDR3 length is 14 residues. The CDR3: CAWRRRAATYGYTF. CDR3 DNA sequence: TGTGCCTGGAGGCGACGGGCAGCTACCTATGGCTACACCTTC.

The chain uses TRBV12-3 or TRBV12-4 and TRBJ1-6; D remains unclear. V lost 2 bases to trimming and J lost 7 bases, with 6 bases between them. The CDR3 spans 13 residues. CDR3 sequence reads: CASSLTGNSPLHF. The CDR3 DNA sequence: TGTGCCAGCAGTTTAACGGGGAATTCACCCCTCCACTTT.

The rearrangement joins TRBV6-5 to TRBJ1-1, with no clear D. The CDR3 covers 13 residues. The germline V gene has CDR1 MNHEY and CDR2 SVGAGI. V lost 0 bases, J lost 0 bases, and 2 bases lay in between. Here the CDR3 DNA reads TGTGCCAGCAGTTACTCGATGAACACTGAAGCTTTCTTT. Protein sequence: CASSYSMNTEAFF.

The chain uses TRBV27 and TRBJ1-6; D is unclear. Germline assignment: CDR1 MNHEY and CDR2 SMNVEV (reference sequence). Trimming stripped 5 bases from V and 4 bases from J, with 15 bases between. The CDR3 length is 16 residues. CDR3 DNA sequence: TGTGCCAGCAGTCTCCTCGGGGAGGGTTATAATTCACCCCTCCACTTT. Its protein product is CASSLLGEGYNSPLHF.

This chain joins TRBV6-2 or TRBV6-3 and TRBJ2-1; D perhaps matches TRBD2 (5 bases). The CDR3 spans 13 residues. V was cut by 5 bases and J by 0 bases, with 5 bases left in between. Germline values: CDR1 MNHEY, CDR2 SVGEGT. CDR3 nucleotide sequence: TGTGCCAGCAGTGGGAGCTCCTACAATGAGCAGTTCTTC. Amino acids: CASSGSSYNEQFF.

The V gene is TRBV6-1, the J gene TRBJ1-1; TRBD1 is a possible D gene (5 bases). Germline V gene data show CDR1 as MNHNS and CDR2 as SASEGT. This CDR3 region has 14 residues. V gave up 2 bases and J gave up 4 bases, with 11 bases separating them. The CDR3 is CASSEQGTSTEAFF. Here the CDR3 DNA reads TGTGCCAGCAGTGAACAGGGTACGAGCACTGAAGCTTTCTTT.